Listed below are T cell receptor beta chains from one sample, sequenced in a study of T cell changes during pregnancy in multiple sclerosis. Method: immunoSEQ multiplex PCR; TCRdb's copy keeps in-frame clones and lacks some. The sample shows tens of thousands of clones, 85% to 90% of them seen only once. The sample consisted of peripheral blood, taken after pregnancy. All receptors derive from a female donor in good health, enrolled as a control in a pregnancy study. The CDR3 runs from the conserved cysteine through the conserved F or W. The order of the fields is D gene, J gene, clone size, V gene, CDR3 protein, CDR3 DNA. The D gene is left open where the match is weak. Rows may omit the clone size; those that give it use once, few, many or a size class.

d_gene: -; j_gene: TRBJ1-5; abundance: -; v_gene: TRBV7-6; CDR3aa: CASSLLGANQPQHF; CDR3nt: TGTGCCAGCAGCTTATTGGGGGCTAATCAGCCCCAGCATTTT
d_gene: -; j_gene: TRBJ1-2; abundance: -; v_gene: TRBV6-5; CDR3aa: CASSYSTDNYGYTF; CDR3nt: TGTGCCAGCAGTTACTCGACAGATAACTATGGCTACACCTTC
d_gene: TRBD2; j_gene: TRBJ2-3; abundance: -; v_gene: TRBV30; CDR3aa: CAWSVRLAGGRTDTQYF; CDR3nt: TGTGCCTGGAGTGTACGGCTAGCGGGGGGGCGCACAGATACGCAGTATTTT
d_gene: -; j_gene: TRBJ2-5; abundance: -; v_gene: TRBV30; CDR3aa: CASRDSGETQYF; CDR3nt: TGTGCCTCCAGGGACTCGGGGGAGACCCAGTACTTC
d_gene: -; j_gene: TRBJ2-3; abundance: -; v_gene: TRBV4-3; CDR3aa: CASSQEGTQGADTQYF; CDR3nt: TGCGCCAGCAGCCAAGAGGGAACCCAGGGCGCAGATACGCAGTATTTT
d_gene: TRBD1; j_gene: TRBJ1-2; abundance: -; v_gene: TRBV27; CDR3aa: CASAQKGGVGYGYTF; CDR3nt: TGTGCCAGCGCGCAAAAAGGGGGCGTTGGCTATGGCTACACCTTC
d_gene: -; j_gene: TRBJ2-5; abundance: -; v_gene: TRBV7-9; CDR3aa: CASRLQETQYF; CDR3nt: TGTGCCAGCAGACTGCAAGAGACCCAGTACTTC
d_gene: -; j_gene: TRBJ2-1; abundance: -; v_gene: TRBV7-8; CDR3aa: CASSPGASWNEQFF; CDR3nt: TGTGCCAGCAGCCCGGGAGCATCGTGGAATGAGCAGTTCTTC
d_gene: -; j_gene: TRBJ1-2; abundance: -; v_gene: TRBV5-4; CDR3aa: CASSSGGGGYGYTF; CDR3nt: TGTGCCAGCAGCTCGGGTGGGGGGGGCTATGGCTACACCTTC
d_gene: -; j_gene: TRBJ1-4; abundance: -; v_gene: TRBV18; CDR3aa: CASSPHSGANEKLFF; CDR3nt: TGTGCCAGCTCACCACATTCAGGGGCTAATGAAAAACTGTTTTTT
d_gene: -; j_gene: TRBJ1-1; abundance: few; v_gene: TRBV5-1; CDR3aa: CASSLGGLNTEAFF; CDR3nt: TGCGCCAGCAGCTTGGGGGGCTTGAACACTGAAGCTTTCTTT
d_gene: TRBD2; j_gene: TRBJ2-3; abundance: -; v_gene: TRBV27; CDR3aa: CASRIAGGTDTQYF; CDR3nt: TGTGCCAGCAGAATAGCGGGGGGCACAGATACGCAGTATTTT
d_gene: TRBD1; j_gene: TRBJ1-1; abundance: -; v_gene: TRBV11-3; CDR3aa: CASSMGQGAMNTEAFF; CDR3nt: TGTGCCAGCAGTATGGGACAGGGGGCTATGAACACTGAAGCTTTCTTT
d_gene: TRBD1; j_gene: TRBJ2-5; abundance: -; v_gene: TRBV19; CDR3aa: CASSIGTGLSLETQYF; CDR3nt: TGTGCCAGTAGTATAGGGACAGGGTTGTCTCTGGAGACCCAGTACTTC
d_gene: TRBD2; j_gene: TRBJ2-7; abundance: -; v_gene: TRBV7-2; CDR3aa: CASSPLAGGSYEQYF; CDR3nt: TGTGCCAGCAGTCCCCTGGCGGGAGGTTCCTACGAGCAGTACTTC
d_gene: -; j_gene: TRBJ1-2; abundance: -; v_gene: TRBV6-1; CDR3aa: CASSEAPGNYGYTF; CDR3nt: TGTGCCAGCAGTGAAGCCCCAGGAAACTATGGCTACACCTTC
d_gene: -; j_gene: TRBJ1-5; abundance: -; v_gene: TRBV30; CDR3aa: CAWSAEGRQPQHF; CDR3nt: TGTGCCTGGAGTGCCGAGGGCCGGCAGCCCCAGCATTTT
d_gene: -; j_gene: TRBJ2-7; abundance: -; v_gene: TRBV19; CDR3aa: CASKRSDYSYEQYF; CDR3nt: TGTGCCAGTAAAAGGTCGGACTACTCCTACGAGCAGTACTTC
d_gene: -; j_gene: TRBJ1-2; abundance: -; v_gene: TRBV28; CDR3aa: CASGTGLGYTF; CDR3nt: TGTGCCAGCGGCACAGGGCTAGGCTACACCTTC
d_gene: -; j_gene: TRBJ1-5; abundance: -; v_gene: TRBV4-1; CDR3aa: CASSQEGGRGNQPQHF; CDR3nt: TGCGCCAGCAGCCAAGAAGGGGGTCGGGGCAATCAGCCCCAGCATTTT
d_gene: -; j_gene: TRBJ2-6; abundance: -; v_gene: TRBV27; CDR3aa: CASSLSGQPSSGANVLTF; CDR3nt: TGTGCCAGCAGTTTAAGCGGTCAGCCCTCCTCTGGGGCCAACGTCCTGACTTTC
d_gene: -; j_gene: TRBJ1-1; abundance: -; v_gene: TRBV27; CDR3aa: CASSLSPGEGTEAFF; CDR3nt: TGTGCCAGCAGTTTATCCCCAGGGGAGGGTACTGAAGCTTTCTTT
d_gene: TRBD2; j_gene: TRBJ2-7; abundance: -; v_gene: TRBV6-1; CDR3aa: CASRGGSYEQYF; CDR3nt: TGTGCCAGCAGGGGGGGGTCCTACGAGCAGTACTTC
d_gene: TRBD2; j_gene: TRBJ2-1; abundance: -; v_gene: TRBV2; CDR3aa: CASSGLGYEQFF; CDR3nt: TGTGCCAGCAGCGGACTAGGGTATGAGCAGTTCTTC
d_gene: TRBD1; j_gene: TRBJ2-7; abundance: -; v_gene: TRBV18; CDR3aa: CASSTGTESEQYF; CDR3nt: TGTGCCAGCTCAACTGGGACAGAATCCGAGCAGTACTTC
d_gene: -; j_gene: TRBJ2-4; abundance: once; v_gene: TRBV13; CDR3aa: CASSLDSGFRNIQYF; CDR3nt: TGTGCCAGCAGCCTAGATTCCGGGTTTAGGAACATTCAGTACTTC
d_gene: -; j_gene: TRBJ2-3; abundance: -; v_gene: TRBV7-2; CDR3aa: CASSRSGSRTQYF; CDR3nt: TGTGCCAGCAGCCGGAGCGGGTCTCGTACGCAGTATTTT
d_gene: -; j_gene: TRBJ2-3; abundance: -; v_gene: TRBV6-5; CDR3aa: CASSRGLGTDTQYF; CDR3nt: TGTGCCAGCAGCCGGGGACTCGGCACAGATACGCAGTATTTT